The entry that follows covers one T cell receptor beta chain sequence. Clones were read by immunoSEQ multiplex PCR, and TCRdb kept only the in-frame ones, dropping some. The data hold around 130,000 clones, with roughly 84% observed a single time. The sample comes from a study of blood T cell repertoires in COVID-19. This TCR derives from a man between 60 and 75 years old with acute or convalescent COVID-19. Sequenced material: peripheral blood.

Here the CDR3 DNA reads TGTGCCAGCACCTTCGGAGGGGAAGAGCAGTACTTC. Translated, it gives CASTFGGEEQYF. V is TRBV2 and J is TRBJ2-7; perhaps TRBD2 as D (6 bases). The CDR3 is 12 residues long. Between the trimmed V and J ends, which lost 7 bases and 7 bases, there was a span of 14 bases. Germline values: CDR1 SNHLY, CDR2 FYNNEI. The whole variable domain, remainder taken from reference TRBV2 and TRBJ2-7, is EPEVTQTPSHQVTQMGQEVILRCVPISNHLYFYWYRQILGQKVEFLVSFYNNEISEKSEIFDDQFSVERPDGSNFTLKIRSTKLEDSAMYFCASTFGGEEQYFGPGTRLTVT.